These 8 T cell receptor beta chains originate from one sample sequenced in a study of T cells after yellow fever vaccination. TCRdb recomputed calls from the 5' RACE reads with MiXCR, one row per CDR3 protein. Of about 350,000 distinct CDR3 sequences in the sample, 7% to 10% were seen once. The sequenced sample was PBMCs, obtained about 41 days after the first yellow fever vaccination. The source of these receptors is a man younger than 30 who received the YFV17D yellow fever vaccine.

There are a few counts of this clonotype. This rearrangement joins TRBV5-1 to TRBJ2-2, with a possible D match to TRBD2 (6 bases). Deletions cut 3 bases from V and 4 bases from J, with 13 bases between. The germline CDR1 and CDR2 sequences are SGHRS and YFSETQ. The CDR3 runs 15 residues. The CDR3 coding sequence is TGCGCCAGCAGCTCCTGGAGGGGTGGCACCGGGGAGCTGTTTTTT. This encodes CASSSWRGGTGELFF.

The chain recombines TRBV5-5 with TRBJ2-6; no clear D gene. Trimming stripped 2 bases from V and 1 base from J, with 10 bases between. This CDR3 region has 16 residues. The germline CDR1 and CDR2 sequences are SGHKS and YYEKEE (reference sequence). The CDR3 DNA is TGTGCCAGCAGCTTTAACAATCCTTCTGGGGCCAACGTCCTGACTTTC. Its protein product is CASSFNNPSGANVLTF.

The chain couples TRBV5-6 to TRBJ2-7; no reliable D call. This CDR3 has 14 residues. CDR1 SGHDT and CDR2 YYEEEE come from the germline V gene. Deletions cut 1 base from V and 3 bases from J, with 11 bases between. CDR3 bases: TGTGCCAGCAGCTTGCGTCTGAGTTACTACGAGCAGTACGTC. It is translated as CASSLRLSYYEQYV.

The table lists this clonotype with a few counts. This chain uses TRBV25-1 with TRBJ1-2; 10 bases agree with TRBD1. Germline V gene sequence: CDR1 MGHDK, CDR2 SYGVNS. This CDR3 has 16 amino acids. J lost 3 bases, V lost 6 bases, and 10 bases had no gene match. The CDR3 spells CASSAGGTGDYYGYTF. CDR3 in DNA: TGTGCCAGCAGCGCAGGGGGGACAGGGGACTACTATGGCTACACCTTC.

This rearrangement joins TRBV5-6 to TRBJ2-5, with 9 bases aligning to TRBD1. Losses at the gene ends were 0 bases for V and 1 base for J; bases not matched to a gene: 4. Germline CDR1 is SGHDT and CDR2 is YYEEEE. The CDR3 loop spans 16 amino acids. CDR3 sequence reads: CASSLVPTGGQETQYF. Here the CDR3 DNA reads TGTGCCAGCAGCTTGGTCCCGACAGGGGGCCAAGAGACCCAGTACTTC. Full variable domain (remainder filled in from reference TRBV5-6 and TRBJ2-5): DAGVTQSPTHLIKTRGQQVTLRCSPKSGHDTVSWYQQALGQGPQFIFQYYEEEERQRGNFPDRFSGHQFPNYSSELNVNALLLGDSALYLCASSLVPTGGQETQYFGPGTRLLVL.

The chain carries TRBV5-1 and TRBJ2-2, with a weak D call TRBD1 (5 bases). Germline CDR1 reads SGHRS; CDR2 reads YFSETQ. Trimming took 5 bases from V and 4 from J, leaving 15 bases between them. The CDR3 covers 15 residues. CDR3: CASSQGPAGTGELFF. Here the CDR3 DNA reads TGCGCCAGCAGTCAGGGCCCCGCTGGCACCGGGGAGCTGTTTTTT.

This clonotype has just a few counts. The CDR3 is CASSSPGQGTYEQYV. CDR3 nucleotide sequence: TGTGCCAGCAGTTCTCCGGGACAGGGGACCTACGAGCAGTACGTC. This chain joins TRBV28 and TRBJ2-7, with 10 bases that match TRBD1. CDR1 and CDR2 from the germline V gene are MDHEN and SYDVKM. V was clipped by 4 bases and J by 2 bases; unmatched bases: 5. The CDR3 is made up of 15 amino acids.

As DNA, the CDR3 is TGTGCCATCACCCCCGAAGGACAGGGGAACTATGGCTACACCTTC. It specifies CAITPEGQGNYGYTF. V and J are TRBV10-3 and TRBJ1-2; 9 bases align to TRBD1. V trimming: 7 bases; J trimming: 2 bases; junction bases outside the gene matches: 8. The CDR3 runs to 15 residues. Germline assignment: CDR1 ENHRY and CDR2 SYGVKD.